This note documents a single TCR beta chain sequence. Its antigen is unknown. These data come from a study of vaccination effects on CD4 cells after COVID-19. Looking at the study overall: Post-vaccine sampling took place a median of 72 days after the second dose.

Subsequent to a culture period of approximately 11 days, CD4+ T cells were isolated. Participants got two doses of BNT162b2 or mRNA-1273 vaccine. Whole-study findings and limits: Convalescent patients numbered few in the study; early post-infection timepoints were missing entirely.

The CDR3 is 17 amino acids. Germline CDR1 is LGHDT and CDR2 is YNNKEL (reference sequence). Deletions cut 0 bases from V and 3 bases from J, with 15 bases between. Repertoires were generated with immunoSEQ multiplex PCR, while TCRdb's copy carries only in-frame clones and drops some. The sample has just under 75,000 clones; roughly 75% are singletons. This sample comprised CD4+ T cells from PBMCs cultured without peptide, obtained after COVID-19 vaccination. The chain combines TRBV3-1 (or the pseudogene TRBV3-2) with TRBJ1-5; D may be TRBD1 (6 bases). This clonotype originated in a human donor who received a COVID-19 vaccine. The CDR3 coding sequence is TGTGCCAGCAGCCAAGATATGGGGGGCGGGTACAATCAGCCCCAGCATTTT. Protein sequence: CASSQDMGGGYNQPQHF.